Below, 8 T cell receptor beta chains from the same sample are listed, as sequenced in a study of control samples from healthy donors and cancer patients. The assay was immunoSEQ multiplex PCR, and TCRdb's table has in-frame clones only and misses some. The data hold roughly 49,000 clones, with 85% to 90% observed a single time. The sequenced material came from PBMCs. These receptors originate from a man aged 45 to 65 with head and neck cancer.

This clone was recorded a few times. V is TRBV11-2 and J is TRBJ2-1, with 9 bases lining up with TRBD2. The V gene end was trimmed by 5 bases and the J gene end by 4 bases; junction bases not matched to a gene: 9. The CDR3 sequence is 16 residues long. Per germline, CDR1 SGHAT and CDR2 FQNNGV. CDR3 coding DNA: TGTGCCAGCAGCGCCCGGGGTAGCGGGAGATACAATGAGCAGTTCTTC. It translates to CASSARGSGRYNEQFF.

The rearrangement joins TRBV6-5 to TRBJ1-5, with 7 bases lining up with TRBD1. The length of the CDR3 is 12 residues. The ends lost 5 bases at V and 15 bases at J; junction bases unmatched: 10. Germline CDR1 MNHEY, CDR2 SVGAGI. CDR3 bases: TGTGCCAGCAGTCCTCGGGACAGCGTATGGCATTTT. Translated: CASSPRDSVWHF.

V usage is TRBV5-1 and J usage is TRBJ1-4; D is uncertain. Germline V gene sequence: CDR1 SGHRS, CDR2 YFSETQ. Trimming took 3 bases from V and 4 from J, leaving 13 bases between them. The CDR3 sequence is 15 residues long. CDR3 amino acids: CASSSSDGFNEKLFF. CDR3 in DNA: TGCGCCAGCAGCTCATCGGACGGATTTAATGAAAAACTGTTTTTT.

CDR3 DNA: TGTGCCAGCAGCCTACTAGCGGGAGGGCCACATACGCAGTATTTT. It yields the protein CASSLLAGGPHTQYF. The V and J genes are TRBV6-5 and TRBJ2-3; 13 bases align to TRBD2. V was clipped by 6 bases and J by 7 bases; unmatched bases: 7. The CDR3 covers 15 residues. Germline V gene data show CDR1 as MNHEY and CDR2 as SVGAGI.

The CDR3 DNA sequence: TGTGCCAGCAGTTCTAGCACAGATACGCAGTATTTT. Its translation is CASSSSTDTQYF. The rearrangement uses TRBV2 and TRBJ2-3; no clear D gene. Germline V gene data show CDR1 as SNHLY and CDR2 as FYNNEI. This CDR3 contains 12 residues. Deletions cut 5 bases from V and 0 bases from J, with 3 bases between.

The chain is built from TRBV10-2 and TRBJ1-4; D not resolved. The CDR3 is made up of 14 amino acids. V lost 0 bases, J lost 5 bases, and 7 bases lay in between. The germline CDR1 and CDR2 sequences are WSHSY and SAAADI. CDR3 protein: CASSESPQNEKLFF. The DNA for the CDR3 is TGCGCCAGCAGTGAGTCACCGCAGAATGAAAAACTGTTTTTT.

This clone was counted between two and nine times. The chain combines TRBV5-4 with TRBJ2-1; D unresolved. The CDR3 is made up of 11 amino acids. Germline V gene sequence: CDR1 SGHNT, CDR2 YYREEE (reference sequence). The V and J ends lost 1 base and 9 bases respectively, with 5 bases between them. The CDR3 DNA follows: TGTGCCAGCAGCTTGACGTCTGAGCAGTTCTTC. Translated, it gives CASSLTSEQFF.

For the CDR3, the DNA is TGCGCCAGCAGCCTGACGGGTTCCTCTGGGGCCAACGTCCTGACTTTC. As protein: CASSLTGSSGANVLTF. The V gene is TRBV5-1, the J gene TRBJ2-6; D is ambiguous. The CDR3 consists of 16 residues. V lost 4 bases to trimming and J lost 0 bases, with 11 bases between them. CDR1 and CDR2 from the germline V gene are SGHRS and YFSETQ.